This is a list of T cell receptor beta chains from one sample in a study of beta chain features in type 1 diabetes. Data came from immunoSEQ multiplex PCR; TCRdb stores just in-frame clones and leaves some out. The table records about 190,000 clones, over 6% of them present only once. What was sequenced was central memory CD4+ T cells from blood. The receptors were sampled from a man aged 18-30 years with type 1 diabetes. CDR3s include the opening cysteine and the closing phenylalanine or tryptophan. A D gene is named only where the DNA matches it firmly. Size is omitted from some rows. Given values are once, few, many or a class for expanded clones.

D gene | J gene | V gene | clone size | CDR3 DNA | CDR3 protein
TRBD1 | TRBJ1-1 | TRBV6-5 | NA | TGTGCCAGCAGTTACCGACAGGGGGTGACCACTGAAGCTTTCTTT | CASSYRQGVTTEAFF
TRBD1 | TRBJ1-5 | TRBV5-4 | few | TGTGCCAGCAGCTTGTCGGGTAAGGGGGCGGGCAATCAGCCCCAGCATTTT | CASSLSGKGAGNQPQHF
TRBD2 | TRBJ2-3 | TRBV4-1 | few | TGCGCCAGCAGCCAAGTCTCGAGACTAGCGGGGAGCACAGATACGCAGTATTTT | CASSQVSRLAGSTDTQYF
TRBD2 | TRBJ2-7 | TRBV6-6 | few | TGTGCCAGCAGTTACAGCGGCGGGGGGGGTTCAAACGAGCAGTACTTC | CASSYSGGGGSNEQYF
NA | TRBJ2-3 | TRBV30 | many | TGTGCCTGGAGTCCCCTGCGAGATACGCAGTATTTT | CAWSPLRDTQYF
NA | TRBJ1-2 | TRBV14 | few | TGTGCCAGCAGCCAGGGACAAAACTATGGCTACACCTTC | CASSQGQNYGYTF
NA | TRBJ1-3 | TRBV19 | few | TGTGCCAGTAGTATAACATCTGGAGACTTCTCTGGAAACACCATATATTTT | CASSITSGDFSGNTIYF
TRBD1 | TRBJ1-2 | TRBV2 | NA | TGTGCCAGCAGTGAGACGACAGGGAGGAACTATGGCTACACCTTC | CASSETTGRNYGYTF
NA | TRBJ1-2 | TRBV7-2 | many | TGTGCCAGCAGCCCGGACAAGAACTATGGCTACACCTTC | CASSPDKNYGYTF
NA | TRBJ1-5 | TRBV28 | NA | TGTGCCAGCAGTTTAAACCGGGGTGCGGGCAATCAGCCCCAGCATTTT | CASSLNRGAGNQPQHF
NA | TRBJ2-5 | TRBV5-1 | few | TGCGCCAGCAGCTTGGGAGTGTTAGAGACCCAGTACTTC | CASSLGVLETQYF
TRBD1 | TRBJ2-2 | TRBV19 | NA | TGTGCCAGTTCGACCCGTGGGACAGGGGGCACCGGGGAGCTGTTTTTT | CASSTRGTGGTGELFF
NA | TRBJ2-4 | TRBV15 | many | TGTGCCACCAGTAGTAGCGGAAACAAAAACATTCAGTACTTC | CATSSSGNKNIQYF
TRBD2 | TRBJ2-7 | TRBV27 | NA | TGTGCCAGCAGTTCGCGGGGGGGCTACTACGAGCAGTACTTC | CASSSRGGYYEQYF
NA | TRBJ1-5 | TRBV30 | few | TGTGCCTGGAGTCCGGGACAATTCTATAGCAATCAGCCCCAGCATTTT | CAWSPGQFYSNQPQHF
NA | TRBJ2-5 | TRBV29-1 | few | TGCAGCGTTGCGGTTGAGACCCAGTACTTC | CSVAVETQYF
TRBD1 | TRBJ1-1 | TRBV7-2 | NA | TGTGCCAGCAGTCCTGGGACAGCCAACACTGAAGCTTTCTTT | CASSPGTANTEAFF
NA | TRBJ2-7 | TRBV9 | NA | TGTGCCAGCAGCTTGGCGGGGGCCCTCGAGGAGCAGTACTTC | CASSLAGALEEQYF